A selection of T cell receptor beta chains follows, all from one sample in a study of cytomegalovirus exposure and HLA in healthy donors. The data were produced by immunoSEQ multiplex PCR, yet TCRdb's version contains in-frame clones alone and is incomplete. The table has about 150,000 clones, more than 75% seen once. Sequencing used PBMCs. These receptors all stem from a man aged 25-45 years in good health and CMV-seropositive. Both conserved end residues are part of each CDR3. D genes are given only for firm matches. Only some rows state a clone size, as once, few, many or a class for expanded clones.

- TRBJ1-2 once TRBV19 TGTGCCAGTAGTGAGTTGACGTACAGTCGAAGGGCGGGATATGGCTACACCTTC CASSELTYSRRAGYGYTF
- TRBJ2-5 - TRBV9 TGTGCCAGCAGCTCAGGACAGCGAAAAGAGACCCAGTACTTC CASSSGQRKETQYF
- TRBJ2-2 - TRBV9 TGTGCCAGCAGCGTAGAGGGGGACACCGGGGAGCTGTTTTTT CASSVEGDTGELFF
TRBD2 TRBJ2-1 - TRBV7-3 TGTGCCAGCAGCCAAATCGGGGGGAGCTCCTACAATGAGCAGTTCTTC CASSQIGGSSYNEQFF
- TRBJ2-5 once TRBV7-2 TGTGCCAGCAGCCCAGGGGAGACCCAGTACTTC CASSPGETQYF
TRBD1 TRBJ1-4 - TRBV5-4 TGTGCCAGCAGCCCTGCAGGGGGCGATGATGAAAAACTGTTTTTT CASSPAGGDDEKLFF
- TRBJ1-2 - TRBV5-1 TGCGCCAGCAGCCTCGAGATTATGCAGGGGCCCTATGGCTACACCTTC CASSLEIMQGPYGYTF
- TRBJ2-7 - TRBV19 TGTGCCAGTAAACCGGGGTCGGACCGCGCCTACGAGCAGTACTTC CASKPGSDRAYEQYF
- TRBJ2-1 - TRBV7-2 TGTGCCAGCAGCTACGACAGAGACCTCTCCTACAATGAGCAGTTCTTC CASSYDRDLSYNEQFF
- TRBJ2-5 - TRBV23-1 TGCGCCAGCAGTCATGGGGGGGCGACCCAGTACTTC CASSHGGATQYF
TRBD1 TRBJ2-7 - TRBV27 TGTGCCAGTAAGGGGACAGGTTACTACGAGCAGTACTTC CASKGTGYYEQYF
TRBD1 TRBJ1-1 - TRBV6-5 TGTGCCAGCAGTCCCGGACAGGGAAAAGCTTTCTTT CASSPGQGKAFF